This TCR beta chain was sequenced for a study of CD8 T cells in Susac syndrome. This clonotype was recorded only once. It was with random hexamers that 0.5 to 1 ug RNA was reverse transcribed. immunoSEQ multiplex PCR amplified TCR beta CDR3 across 54 Vbeta, 13 Jbeta. TCRdb used MiXCR to reprocess the immunoSEQ multiplex PCR reads, holding one entry per CDR3 protein. This table holds 150,000 to 200,000 distinct CDR3 sequences, over 85% found once. J lost 0 bases, V lost 0 bases, and 2 bases had no gene match. In germline, CDR1 is DFQATT, CDR2 SNEGSKA (reference sequence). CDR3 length: 15 residues. Sequencing of TCR beta, carried out with a high-throughput approach, was applied to CD8+ and CD4+ T cells from the blood. Healthy donors matched for age and sex were used as controls. TEMRA cells were FACS-enriched, with CD8+ and CD4+ T cells isolated negatively.

The sample taken for sequencing was CD4+ T cells from PBMCs. This chain connects TRBV20-1 to TRBJ2-3; 8 nucleotides match TRBD1. The sequence was collected from a human donor in good health. The CDR3 DNA sequence: TGCAGTGCTAGAGATAGGACAGGGAGCACAGATACGCAGTATTTT. This sequence encodes CSARDRTGSTDTQYF.